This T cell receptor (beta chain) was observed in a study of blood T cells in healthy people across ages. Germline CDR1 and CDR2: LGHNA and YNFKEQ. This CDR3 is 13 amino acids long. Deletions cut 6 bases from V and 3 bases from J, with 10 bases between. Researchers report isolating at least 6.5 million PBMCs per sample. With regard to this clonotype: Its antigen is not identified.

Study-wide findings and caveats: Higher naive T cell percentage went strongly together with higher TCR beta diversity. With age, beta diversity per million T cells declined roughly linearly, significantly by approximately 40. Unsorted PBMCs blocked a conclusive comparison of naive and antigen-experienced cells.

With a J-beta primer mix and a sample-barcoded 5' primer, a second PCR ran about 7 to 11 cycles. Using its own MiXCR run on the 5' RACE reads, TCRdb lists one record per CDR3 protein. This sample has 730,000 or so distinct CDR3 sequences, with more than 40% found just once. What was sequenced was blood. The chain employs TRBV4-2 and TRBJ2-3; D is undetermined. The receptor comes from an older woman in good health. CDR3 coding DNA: TGTGCCAGCAGTGTGTACGAGACAGATACGCAGTATTTT. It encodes CASSVYETDTQYF.